What follows are 31 T cell receptor beta chains derived from one specimen sequenced in a study of shared clonotypes between healthy human individuals. The assay was immunoSEQ multiplex PCR, and TCRdb's table has in-frame clones only and misses some. In the table there are approximately 980,000 clones, around three quarters of which are singletons. The sequencing sample was made of memory CD4+ T cells sorted from blood. Subset described: CD45RA-negative fraction. These receptors came from a man between 18 and 35 years old in good health.

V usage is TRBV6-1 and J usage is TRBJ1-1; D call uncertain. Germline CDR1 reads MNHNS; CDR2 reads SASEGT. The CDR3 runs to 14 residues. V gave up 7 bases and J gave up 0 bases, with 12 bases separating them. The CDR3 sequence is CASTRETMNTEAFF. Here the CDR3 DNA reads TGTGCCAGCACAAGGGAAACAATGAACACTGAAGCTTTCTTT.

This clone occurred a few times. The chain carries TRBV7-8 and TRBJ2-3; D is uncertain. Trimming removed 0 bases at V and 2 bases at J, with 12 bases between. The germline gives CDR1 SGHVS, CDR2 FQNEAQ. This CDR3 spans 16 amino acids. The CDR3 bases are TGTGCCAGCAGCTTAGCGCTCAACGGCCCCACAGATACGCAGTATTTT. This translates into CASSLALNGPTDTQYF.

The rearrangement links TRBV5-6 to TRBJ2-2, with 7 positions matching TRBD2. This CDR3 is built from 16 residues. The V gene's germline CDR1 is SGHDT and CDR2 YYEEEE. The junction had 8 bases not matched to a gene; V was cut back by 1 base and J by 5 bases. CDR3 DNA sequence: TGTGCCAGCAGCTTGCCGAGGACTAGGACGACCGGGGAGCTGTTTTTT. Translating gives CASSLPRTRTTGELFF.

The chain carries TRBV19 and TRBJ2-5; perhaps TRBD2 as D (5 bases). There are 13 residues in the CDR3. CDR1 and CDR2 (germline): LNHDA, SQIVND (reference sequence). The V and J ends lost 5 bases and 5 bases respectively, with 12 bases between them. The CDR3 DNA sequence: TGTGCCAGTAGTCCCAGGAGAGGGGAGACCCAGTACTTC. Amino acids: CASSPRRGETQYF.

The V call is TRBV6-5, the J call TRBJ1-1; TRBD1 agrees at 9 bases. The CDR3 extends over 14 amino acids. Germline trimming cut 6 bases from V and 5 bases from J; bases unmatched to any gene: 7. CDR1 is MNHEY and CDR2 is SVGAGI in the germline V gene. The CDR3 reads CASRPGQGWTEAFF. CDR3 nucleotide sequence: TGTGCCAGCAGACCCGGACAGGGGTGGACTGAAGCTTTCTTT.

This chain connects TRBV6-5 to TRBJ1-2; TRBD1 agrees at 9 bases. The CDR3 runs to 14 residues. The V gene's germline CDR1 is MNHEY and CDR2 SVGAGI. Trimming took 5 bases from V and 9 from J; bases not matched to a gene: 10. The CDR3: CASSTGTGSMRYTF. The CDR3 bases are TGTGCCAGCAGTACCGGGACAGGGTCTATGCGCTACACCTTC.

J is TRBJ1-1 and V is TRBV5-1; D is undetermined. This CDR3 region has 15 residues. With 4 bases removed from V and 1 base from J, the gap between germline ends came to 14 bases. The germline gives CDR1 SGHRS, CDR2 YFSETQ. DNA for the CDR3: TGCGCCAGCAGCCCCGGAGGTTCTTCGAACACTGAAGCTTTCTTT. It encodes CASSPGGSSNTEAFF.

The V and J genes are TRBV30 and TRBJ2-3; D is undetermined. This CDR3 has 12 residues. Germline V gene data show CDR1 as GTSNPN and CDR2 as SVGIG (reference sequence). The germline V and J ends were trimmed by 3 bases and 7 bases, with 11 bases remaining between them. As DNA, the CDR3 is TGTGCCTGGAGCCCCCCTTGGAATACGCAGTATTTT. Amino acids: CAWSPPWNTQYF.

The rearrangement uses TRBV5-6 and TRBJ2-7; 9 bases align to TRBD2. Germline lookup yields CDR1 SGHDT and CDR2 YYEEEE. CDR3 size: 14 residues. V lost 4 bases and J lost 2; bases outside the gene matches: 4. CDR3 in DNA: TGTGCCAGCAGCCCTAGCGGGGAGACCTACGAGCAGTACTTC. Encoded protein: CASSPSGETYEQYF.

The genes are TRBV19 and TRBJ2-7; D tentatively reads TRBD1 or TRBD2 (5 bases each). CDR1 is LNHDA, CDR2 SQIVND, per germline (reference sequence). V was clipped by 5 bases and J by 5 bases, with 19 bases between them. This CDR3 region has 15 residues. The chain's CDR3 is CASSQTGTSSDEQYF. CDR3 sequence (DNA): TGTGCCAGTAGTCAGACCGGGACGTCCTCAGACGAGCAGTACTTC.

This rearrangement joins TRBV6-6 to TRBJ1-1, with D unclear. The CDR3 spans 11 residues. Trimming removed 4 bases from V and 7 bases from J, with 7 bases in between. The germline CDR1 and CDR2 sequences are MNHNY and SVGAGI (reference sequence). The CDR3 spells CASSSSYEAFF. DNA for the CDR3: TGTGCCAGCAGTTCATCATATGAAGCTTTCTTT.

This rearrangement joins TRBV6-5 to TRBJ1-5; TRBD1 might be the D (5 bases). This CDR3 is built from 12 residues. Germline CDR1 MNHEY, CDR2 SVGAGI. Trimming took off 11 bases at V and 2 bases at J, with 10 bases between the two ends. The CDR3 DNA is TGTGCCGCGGGGGAGGGCAATCAGCCCCAGCATTTT. It codes for CAAGEGNQPQHF.

V and J are TRBV6-1 and TRBJ2-3, with 7 positions matching TRBD1. V lost 3 bases, J lost 3 bases, and 9 bases stayed unmatched. The CDR3 spans 16 residues. The germline V gene encodes CDR1 MNHNS and CDR2 SASEGT. CDR3 loop: CASSDVRDSGTDTQYF. The CDR3 nucleotides are TGTGCCAGCAGTGACGTCCGGGACAGTGGGACAGATACGCAGTATTTT.

The genes are TRBV29-1 and TRBJ2-7; a possible D gene is TRBD1 (5 bases). The V end lost 2 bases, the J end lost 2 bases, and 10 bases lay between the germline ends. Germline CDR1 SQVTM, CDR2 ANQGSEA. This CDR3 contains 13 residues. The CDR3 is CSVETDKAYEQYF. The CDR3 DNA reads as TGCAGCGTTGAAACGGACAAGGCCTACGAGCAGTACTTC.

The V and J genes are TRBV9 and TRBJ2-3; D gene uncertain. The CDR3 has 14 residues. V was cut by 0 bases and J by 3 bases, with 8 bases left in between. Germline CDR1 SGDLS, CDR2 YYNGEE. The CDR3 sequence: CASSVAHVTDTQYF. CDR3 bases: TGTGCCAGCAGCGTAGCTCACGTTACAGATACGCAGTATTTT.

To note about this clone: Other DNA sequences in this specimen translate into the identical CDR3. The rearrangement links TRBV25-1 to TRBJ1-2; D gene unclear. Per germline, CDR1 MGHDK and CDR2 SYGVNS. The CDR3 extends over 13 amino acids. Trimming took 2 bases from V and 2 from J, leaving 6 bases between them. The CDR3: CASSERQNYGYTF. The CDR3 DNA reads as TGTGCCAGCAGTGAAAGGCAGAACTATGGCTACACCTTC.

This clone was picked up one time. V usage is TRBV18 and J usage is TRBJ2-7; a weak D match, TRBD2 (6 bases). The CDR3 has 15 residues. V was clipped by 2 bases and J by 0 bases, with 11 bases between them. CDR1 is KGHSH and CDR2 is LQKENI in the germline V gene. Here the CDR3 reads CASSPAGPSSYEQYF. The CDR3 region has the DNA TGTGCCAGCTCACCAGCGGGGCCCAGCTCCTACGAGCAGTACTTC.

This clone was seen once. V gene TRBV5-8 combines with J gene TRBJ1-4, with TRBD1 matching over 9 bases. Germline lookup yields CDR1 SGHTS and CDR2 YDEGEE. With 5 bases clipped from V and 8 bases from J, the junction kept 10 bases outside the gene matches. CDR3 length: 15 amino acids. The CDR3 loop reads CASSKQTGGNEKLFF. Written as DNA, the CDR3 is TGTGCCAGCAGTAAACAGACAGGGGGAAACGAAAAACTGTTTTTT.

The rearrangement joins TRBV7-2 to TRBJ1-2, with 11 bases that match TRBD1. CDR3 size: 14 residues. Germline V CDR1 and CDR2: SGHTA, FQGNSA. The V gene end was trimmed by 3 bases and the J gene end by 8 bases; junction bases not matched to a gene: 5. Here the CDR3 reads CASSFGQGATGYTF. CDR3 DNA: TGTGCCAGCAGCTTTGGACAGGGGGCAACGGGCTACACCTTC. The full variable domain, in which reference TRBV7-2 and TRBJ1-2 provide the parts outside the CDR3, is GAGVSQSPSNKVTEKGKDVELRCDPISGHTALYWYRQSLGQGLEFLIYFQGNSAPDKSGLPSDRFSAERTGGSVSTLTIQRTQQEDSAVYLCASSFGQGATGYTFGSGTRLTVV.

For this clone: This specimen includes other DNA sequences encoding the same CDR3. This chain links TRBV19 with TRBJ1-6; D is unresolved. Germline V gene lookup returns CDR1 LNHDA and CDR2 SQIVND (reference sequence). The V and J ends lost 3 bases and 6 bases respectively, with 9 bases between them. The CDR3 contains 14 residues. The CDR3 is CASSIQSGNSPLHF. CDR3 sequence (DNA): TGTGCCAGTAGTATTCAGTCCGGTAATTCACCCCTCCACTTT.

The CDR3 nucleotides read TGTGCCAGCAGACCGAACTATGGCTACACCTTC. Amino acid sequence: CASRPNYGYTF. J is TRBJ1-2 and V is TRBV28; D not resolved. The CDR3 is 11 residues long. Germline V lookup: CDR1 MDHEN, CDR2 SYDVKM. The V and J ends lost 6 bases and 2 bases respectively, with 4 bases between them.

The genes are TRBV5-4 and TRBJ2-3; D is uncertain. Germline V gene lookup returns CDR1 SGHNT and CDR2 YYREEE (reference sequence). Trimming pared 0 bases from V and 4 bases from J, leaving 9 bases between. This CDR3 spans 14 amino acids. The DNA for the CDR3 is TGTGCCAGCAGCTTGGATGACGTTTCAGATACGCAGTATTTT. Protein sequence: CASSLDDVSDTQYF.

This clone was picked up a small number of times. This sequence joins TRBV6-4 and TRBJ2-1; tentatively, D is TRBD1 (6 bases). V was clipped by 5 bases and J by 9 bases, with 14 bases between them. The germline V gene has CDR1 MRHNA and CDR2 SNTAGT. This CDR3 is 13 amino acids long. CDR3 protein: CASSSTGPSEQFF. CDR3 coding DNA: TGTGCCAGCAGTTCGACAGGTCCCTCTGAGCAGTTCTTC.

The chain recombines TRBV19 with TRBJ1-2; 9 nucleotides match TRBD1. The CDR3 is 16 amino acids. V lost 4 bases and J lost 2; bases outside the gene matches: 8. Germline CDR1 and CDR2: LNHDA and SQIVND (reference sequence). The CDR3 protein is CASSTRTGAGNYGYTF. CDR3 bases: TGTGCCAGTAGTACTCGGACAGGGGCAGGAAACTATGGCTACACCTTC. The complete variable domain, with remaining parts taken from reference TRBV19 and TRBJ1-2, reads DGGITQSPKYLFRKEGQNVTLSCEQNLNHDAMYWYRQDPGQGLRLIYYSQIVNDFQKGDIAEGYSVSREKKESFPLTVTSAQKNPTAFYLCASSTRTGAGNYGYTFGSGTRLTVV.

The V gene is TRBV2, the J gene TRBJ2-1; 9 nucleotides match TRBD1. This CDR3 has 15 residues. V lost 6 bases and J lost 7; bases outside the gene matches: 10. CDR1 is SNHLY, CDR2 FYNNEI, per germline. The CDR3 loop reads CASSETGTGRNEQFF. The CDR3 coding sequence is TGTGCCAGCAGCGAAACGGGGACAGGGAGGAATGAGCAGTTCTTC.

The rearrangement joins TRBV30 to TRBJ1-2; D gene unclear. In germline, CDR1 is GTSNPN, CDR2 SVGIG (reference sequence). Trimming stripped 3 bases from V and 0 bases from J, with 8 bases between. The CDR3 totals 13 residues. The CDR3 DNA reads as TGTGCCTGGAGGCTGAACCCTAACTATGGCTACACCTTC. It is translated as CAWRLNPNYGYTF. The full variable domain, its missing parts supplied by reference TRBV30 and TRBJ1-2, is SQTIHQWPATLVQPVGSPLSLECTVEGTSNPNLYWYRQAAGRGLQLLFYSVGIGQISSEVPQNLSASRPQDRQFILSSKKLLLSDSGFYLCAWRLNPNYGYTFGSGTRLTVV.

This clone was detected a few times. The chain uses TRBV5-4 and TRBJ1-1; D perhaps matches TRBD1 (5 bases). CDR3 length equals 14 residues. Trimming removed 3 bases from V and 0 bases from J, with 9 bases in between. The germline gives CDR1 SGHNT, CDR2 YYREEE (reference sequence). The CDR3 DNA reads TGTGCCAGCAGCTCTGGGGCGGTGAACACTGAAGCTTTCTTT. Translating it yields CASSSGAVNTEAFF.

V usage is TRBV7-9 and J usage is TRBJ2-5, with unresolved D. The CDR3 consists of 14 residues. Germline loops: CDR1 SEHNR, CDR2 FQNEAQ (reference sequence). Trimming removed 5 bases at V and 4 bases at J, with 14 bases between. CDR3 region: CASSPIGLLETQYF. The CDR3 DNA sequence: TGTGCCAGCAGCCCAATAGGTCTTTTAGAGACCCAGTACTTC.

V and J are TRBV30 and TRBJ2-1, with TRBD2 as a possible D gene (5 bases). This CDR3 is built from 15 residues. Per germline, CDR1 GTSNPN and CDR2 SVGIG (reference sequence). Trimming pared 5 bases from V and 7 bases from J, leaving 21 bases between. CDR3: CAWGVTLGSGNEQFF. The CDR3 DNA reads TGTGCCTGGGGAGTCACCCTGGGGTCGGGGAATGAGCAGTTCTTC.

The chain combines TRBV10-1 with TRBJ1-1; D ambiguous. The CDR3 has 11 amino acids. The germline gives CDR1 WNHNN, CDR2 SYGVQD (reference sequence). The germline V and J ends were trimmed by 6 bases and 2 bases, with 4 bases remaining between them. In DNA form, the CDR3 reads TGCGCCAGCAGGGTAAACACTGAAGCTTTCTTT. This encodes CASRVNTEAFF.

The rearrangement links TRBV7-9 to TRBJ1-2; 10 bases agree with TRBD1. Germline V gene lookup returns CDR1 SEHNR and CDR2 FQNEAQ (reference sequence). Losses at the gene ends were 4 bases for V and 4 bases for J; bases not matched to a gene: 0. This CDR3 is built from 13 residues. The chain's CDR3 is CASSWTGGYGYTF. CDR3 nucleotides: TGTGCCAGCAGCTGGACAGGGGGCTATGGCTACACCTTC.